The 6 T cell receptor beta chains below come from one sample, sequenced in a study of regulatory T cells in long-lasting Graves disease. Documented time point: persistent/refractory GD, antithyroid drugs over 5 years with positive TRAb. PBMCs provided the RNA from which the TCR library was made. Assembly of TCR beta libraries relied on iRepertoire HTBI primers together with Arm-PCR of CDR3 regions. Via MiXCR, TCRdb re-called the multiplex PCR reads, giving one row per CDR3 protein. The table shows hundreds of thousands of distinct CDR3 sequences, with about 22% occurring only once. The sequenced sample was peripheral blood mononuclear cells (PBMCs), obtained when the disease was refractory, from a patient treated with antithyroid drugs. Receptors originate from a female donor with Graves disease.

This clonotype was counted many times. The rearrangement links TRBV28 to TRBJ1-1; unclear D gene. Germline CDR1 is MDHEN and CDR2 is SYDVKM. The CDR3 spans 16 residues. V was clipped by 4 bases and J by 1 base, with 16 bases between them. CDR3 DNA sequence: TGTGCCAGCAGTTCTAACGTGTTATCGCAGAACACTGAAGCTTTCTTT. As protein: CASSSNVLSQNTEAFF.

This clonotype has a handful of counts. This rearrangement joins TRBV4-3 to TRBJ2-5; no firm D call. V was cut by 0 bases and J by 7 bases, with 6 bases left in between. The germline gives CDR1 LGHNA, CDR2 YSLEER. CDR3 length: 12 amino acids. CDR3 sequence: CASSQESGTQYF. DNA for the CDR3: TGCGCCAGCAGCCAAGAATCTGGGACCCAGTACTTC.

This clonotype was seen more than once but under ten times. The J gene is TRBJ2-2, the V gene TRBV20-1, with D maybe TRBD2 (5 bases). CDR3 length: 18 amino acids. Deletions cut 0 bases from V and 6 bases from J, with 23 bases between. Germline CDR1 reads DFQATT; CDR2 reads SNEGSKA (reference sequence). CDR3: CSARDDLAVNLKAGELFF. DNA for the CDR3: TGCAGTGCTAGAGATGATCTAGCTGTCAATCTAAAGGCCGGGGAGCTGTTTTTT.

This clonotype showed up many times. The chain is built from TRBV12-3 or TRBV12-4 and TRBJ1-1; D is possibly TRBD1 (6 bases). This CDR3 is 12 amino acids long. V lost 6 bases, J lost 1 base, and 6 bases lay in between. The CDR3 DNA reads TGTGCCAGCAGACAGGGGAACACTGAAGCTTTCTTT. Amino acid sequence: CASRQGNTEAFF.

The chain carries TRBV19 and TRBJ2-7; D is tentatively TRBD1 or TRBD2 (5 bases each). Trimming cost V 3 bases and J 4 bases, with 16 bases left between them. The germline V gene has CDR1 LNHDA and CDR2 SQIVND (reference sequence). CDR3 length: 15 amino acids. For the CDR3, the DNA is TGTGCCAGTAGTATCGCGACGGGACGGCAATACGAGCAGTACTTC. Translation: CASSIATGRQYEQYF.

This chain joins TRBV11-2 and TRBJ1-1; D unresolved. The CDR3 has 15 residues. Germline CDR1 SGHAT, CDR2 FQNNGV. V gave up 1 base and J gave up 2 bases, with 11 bases separating them. CDR3 nucleotides: TGTGCCAGCAGCTTAGCTCCAGCAAGTAACACTGAAGCTTTCTTT. Its protein product is CASSLAPASNTEAFF. Drawing the rest from reference TRBV11-2 and TRBJ1-1, the complete variable domain is EAGVAQSPRYKIIEKRQSVAFWCNPISGHATLYWYQQILGQGPKLLIQFQNNGVVDDSQLPKDRFSAERLKGVDSTLKIQPAKLEDSAVYLCASSLAPASNTEAFFGQGTRLTVV.